The 16 T cell receptor beta chains below were found in one sample sequenced in a study of cytomegalovirus exposure and HLA in healthy donors. PCR was performed using 60 Vbeta and 13 Jbeta primers. Method: immunoSEQ multiplex PCR; TCRdb's copy keeps in-frame clones and lacks some. In all, the sample yields under 50,000 clones. Sequencing input: PBMCs. The receptors here all came from a male donor in good health and CMV-seronegative.

The V and J genes are TRBV4-3 and TRBJ2-2, with 12 bases fitting TRBD2. The CDR3 consists of 19 residues. Germline V gene data show CDR1 as LGHNA and CDR2 as YSLEER. V gave up 1 base and J gave up 7 bases; unmatched junction bases: 13. In nucleotides, the CDR3 is TGCGCCAGCAGCCAAGTCTCGTGGCTAGCGGGGGGGCCGGGCGGGGAGCTGTTTTTT. Translating gives CASSQVSWLAGGPGGELFF.

The V and J genes are TRBV5-6 and TRBJ1-2, with a tentative D call TRBD1 (5 bases). The germline CDR1 and CDR2 sequences are SGHDT and YYEEEE. The CDR3 has 14 residues. The germline V and J ends were trimmed by 2 bases and 4 bases, with 12 bases remaining between them. This CDR3 is CASSFPGTGYGYTF. For the CDR3, the DNA is TGTGCCAGCAGCTTCCCCGGGACTGGCTATGGCTACACCTTC.

The chain uses TRBV4-1 and TRBJ2-7; TRBD1 is a possible D gene (5 bases). The CDR3 spans 13 residues. Between the trimmed V and J ends, which lost 4 bases and 0 bases, there was a span of 7 bases. Germline CDR1 is MGHRA and CDR2 is YSYEKL. The CDR3 here is CASSPRVSYEQYF. In DNA form, the CDR3 reads TGCGCCAGCAGCCCCAGGGTCTCCTACGAGCAGTACTTC.

The genes are TRBV27 and TRBJ2-1; D might be TRBD1 (6 bases). In germline, CDR1 is MNHEY, CDR2 SMNVEV (reference sequence). Trimming took 5 bases from V and 7 from J, leaving 18 bases between them. CDR3 length: 15 residues. CDR3 protein: CASSPMDSGGNEQFF. The CDR3 nucleotides are TGTGCCAGCAGTCCGATGGACAGCGGTGGGAATGAGCAGTTCTTC.

The chain uses TRBV7-9 and TRBJ1-5; 8 bases align to TRBD1. The V gene end was trimmed by 5 bases and the J gene end by 6 bases; junction bases not matched to a gene: 6. Germline CDR1 reads SEHNR; CDR2 reads FQNEAQ (reference sequence). The CDR3 consists of 14 residues. The CDR3, as DNA: TGTGCCAGCAGCCTGACAGGGGTTGGTCAGCCCCAGCATTTT. Amino acids: CASSLTGVGQPQHF.

V gene TRBV5-1 combines with J gene TRBJ2-1; 8 bases are a match to TRBD1. With V trimmed by 5 bases and J by 6 bases, 7 bases remained unmatched. The CDR3 extends over 14 amino acids. The V gene's germline CDR1 is SGHRS and CDR2 YFSETQ. CDR3 in amino acids: CASSQGARGNEQFF. CDR3 in DNA: TGCGCCAGCAGTCAGGGGGCCCGCGGCAATGAGCAGTTCTTC. Filled out from reference TRBV5-1 and TRBJ2-1, the complete variable domain reads KAGVTQTPRYLIKTRGQQVTLSCSPISGHRSVSWYQQTPGQGLQFLFEYFSETQRNKGNFPGRFSGRQFSNSRSEMNVSTLELGDSALYLCASSQGARGNEQFFGPGTRLTVL.

The chain recombines TRBV5-6 with TRBJ1-5; tentative D call: TRBD1 (6 bases). V dropped 4 bases and J dropped 0 bases, with 17 bases sitting between them. This CDR3 has 17 amino acids. The germline CDR1 and CDR2 sequences are SGHDT and YYEEEE. CDR3 amino acids: CASSRMAGANSNQPQHF. CDR3 nucleotide sequence: TGTGCCAGCAGCCGGATGGCGGGGGCGAATAGCAATCAGCCCCAGCATTTT.

This rearrangement joins TRBV7-2 to TRBJ2-1; D gene uncertain. This CDR3 contains 14 residues. V dropped 1 base and J dropped 5 bases, with 9 bases sitting between them. In germline, CDR1 is SGHTA, CDR2 FQGNSA. CDR3 loop: CASSLGNRHNEQFF. CDR3 sequence (DNA): TGTGCCAGCAGCTTAGGGAACAGACACAATGAGCAGTTCTTC.

This chain uses TRBV30 with TRBJ1-4; TRBD1 matches at 9 bases. The J segment lost 7 bases and the V segment lost 3 bases, leaving 9 bases of the junction unmatched. The CDR3 totals 15 residues. Germline CDR1 is GTSNPN and CDR2 is SVGIG (reference sequence). For the CDR3, the DNA is TGTGCCTGGAGATCTACAGGGGGCGCAGGTGAAAAACTGTTTTTT. Translation gives CAWRSTGGAGEKLFF.

J is TRBJ2-7 and V is TRBV6-5, with 9 bases fitting TRBD1. Trimming took 6 bases from V and 6 from J; bases not matched to a gene: 3. Germline CDR1 reads MNHEY; CDR2 reads SVGAGI. This CDR3 region has 12 residues. CDR3 residues: CASRTQGAEQYF. Written as DNA, the CDR3 is TGTGCCAGCAGGACACAGGGGGCCGAGCAGTACTTC.

J is TRBJ1-2 and V is TRBV9; D perhaps matches TRBD1 (5 bases). This CDR3 contains 14 residues. Germline V CDR1 and CDR2: SGDLS, YYNGEE. The V and J ends lost 4 bases and 5 bases respectively, with 15 bases between them. CDR3 region: CASSTGGDHYGYTF. Written as DNA, the CDR3 is TGTGCCAGCAGCACCGGAGGGGACCATTATGGCTACACCTTC.

The J gene is TRBJ2-7, the V gene TRBV9; D remains unclear. The CDR3 has 14 amino acids. The germline V gene encodes CDR1 SGDLS and CDR2 YYNGEE. V was shortened by 4 bases and J by 2 bases, with 13 bases between the two germline ends. The CDR3 DNA is TGTGCCAGCAGCCCGATAGATGTGCCCTACGAGCAGTACTTC. This translates into CASSPIDVPYEQYF.

The chain links TRBV5-1 to TRBJ2-3, with TRBD2 as a possible D gene (6 bases). CDR1 is SGHRS and CDR2 is YFSETQ in the germline V gene. Trimming took 4 bases from V and 3 from J, leaving 12 bases between them. This CDR3 has 14 residues. Here the CDR3 DNA reads TGCGCCAGCAGCACTAGCCGACCTACAGATACGCAGTATTTT. Translated, it gives CASSTSRPTDTQYF.

This chain links TRBV5-1 with TRBJ2-7; maybe TRBD2 (6 bases). The CDR3 contains 13 residues. Germline CDR1 and CDR2: SGHRS and YFSETQ. V dropped 1 base and J dropped 3 bases, with 8 bases sitting between them. CDR3 residues: CASSLRRDYEQYF. The DNA of the CDR3 is TGCGCCAGCAGCTTGAGGAGGGACTACGAGCAGTACTTC.

This chain connects TRBV6-5 to TRBJ2-2; 7 nucleotides line up with TRBD2. Germline-derived CDR1 and CDR2 are MNHEY and SVGAGI. The CDR3 has 15 amino acids. The V and J ends lost 6 bases and 5 bases, in that order; junction bases with no gene match: 9. In nucleotides, the CDR3 is TGTGCCAGCAGCCCCCAGCGGGGTCGAACCGGGGAGCTGTTTTTT. It specifies CASSPQRGRTGELFF.

The CDR3, as DNA: TGTGCCAGCATTCTTACGGGATTGGAAGCTTTCTTT. As protein: CASILTGLEAFF. The chain couples TRBV7-9 to TRBJ1-1, with unresolved D. Per the germline V gene, CDR1 is SEHNR and CDR2 is FQNEAQ (reference sequence). The CDR3 covers 12 residues. The V end lost 7 bases, the J end lost 8 bases, and 14 bases lay between the germline ends.